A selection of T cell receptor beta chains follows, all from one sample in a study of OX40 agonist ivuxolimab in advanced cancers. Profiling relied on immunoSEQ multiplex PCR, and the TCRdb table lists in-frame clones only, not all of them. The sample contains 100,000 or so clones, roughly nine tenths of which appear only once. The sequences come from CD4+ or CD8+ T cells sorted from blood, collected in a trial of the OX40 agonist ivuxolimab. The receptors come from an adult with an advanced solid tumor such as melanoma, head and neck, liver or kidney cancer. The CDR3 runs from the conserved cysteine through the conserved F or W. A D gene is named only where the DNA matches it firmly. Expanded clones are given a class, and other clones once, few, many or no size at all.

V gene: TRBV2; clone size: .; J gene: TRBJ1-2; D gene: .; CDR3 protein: CASSLDRREGYTF; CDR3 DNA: TGTGCCAGCAGTCTCGACAGGCGGGAAGGCTACACCTTC
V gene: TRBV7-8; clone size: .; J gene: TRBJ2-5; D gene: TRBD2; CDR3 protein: CASSVGLAGGSGETQYF; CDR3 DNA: TGTGCCAGCAGCGTGGGACTAGCGGGAGGATCCGGAGAGACCCAGTACTTC
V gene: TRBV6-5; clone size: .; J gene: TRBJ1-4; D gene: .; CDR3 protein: CASSYGTGLGEKLFF; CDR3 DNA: TGTGCCAGCAGTTACGGTACAGGGTTAGGTGAAAAACTGTTTTTT
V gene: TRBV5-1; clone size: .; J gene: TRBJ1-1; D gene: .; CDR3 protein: CASSLRSGNTEAFF; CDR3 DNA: TGCGCCAGCAGCTTGCGCAGCGGGAACACTGAAGCTTTCTTT
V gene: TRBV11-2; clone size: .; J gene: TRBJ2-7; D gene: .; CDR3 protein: CASSLGSGFAYEQYF; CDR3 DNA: TGTGCCAGCAGCTTAGGGTCAGGGTTTGCCTACGAGCAGTACTTC
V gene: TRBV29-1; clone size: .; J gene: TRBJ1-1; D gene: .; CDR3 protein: CSAQPLTLGAFF; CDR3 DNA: TGCAGCGCCCAACCCCTTACACTGGGGGCTTTCTTT
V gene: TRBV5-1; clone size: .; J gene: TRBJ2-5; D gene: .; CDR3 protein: CASSSVDGQETQYF; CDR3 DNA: TGCGCCAGCAGCTCCGTTGACGGCCAAGAGACCCAGTACTTC
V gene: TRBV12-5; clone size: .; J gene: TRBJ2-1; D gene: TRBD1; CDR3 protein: CASGLGQGTYNEQFF; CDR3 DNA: TGTGCTAGTGGTTTGGGACAGGGCACCTACAATGAGCAGTTCTTC
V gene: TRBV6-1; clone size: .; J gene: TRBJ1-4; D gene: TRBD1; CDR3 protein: CASSEWGQQFNEKLFF; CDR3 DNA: TGTGCCAGCAGTGAATGGGGACAGCAATTTAATGAAAAACTGTTTTTT
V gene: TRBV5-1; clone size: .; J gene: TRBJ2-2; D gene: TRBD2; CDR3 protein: CASSLWTRSTGELFF; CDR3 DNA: TGCGCCAGCAGCTTGTGGACTAGGTCCACCGGGGAGCTGTTTTTT
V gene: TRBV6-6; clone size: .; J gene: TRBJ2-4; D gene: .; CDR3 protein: CASNSGVLAKNIQYF; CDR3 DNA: TGTGCCAGCAACTCAGGGGTTCTAGCCAAAAACATTCAGTACTTC
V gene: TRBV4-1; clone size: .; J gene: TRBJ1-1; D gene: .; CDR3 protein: CASSQRETGEAFF; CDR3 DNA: TGCGCCAGCAGCCAACGAGAAACAGGTGAAGCTTTCTTT
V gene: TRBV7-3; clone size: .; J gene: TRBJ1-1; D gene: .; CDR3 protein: CASSLTRDTEAFF; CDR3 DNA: TGTGCCAGCAGCTTAACGAGGGACACTGAAGCTTTCTTT
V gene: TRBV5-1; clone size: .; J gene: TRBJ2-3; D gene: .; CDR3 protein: CASSPRLADTQYF; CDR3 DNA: TGCGCCAGCAGCCCCCGACTAGCAGATACGCAGTATTTT
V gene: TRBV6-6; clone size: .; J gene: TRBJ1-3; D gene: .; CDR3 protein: CASKGGGSGNTIYF; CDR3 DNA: TGTGCCAGCAAAGGTGGGGGATCCGGAAACACCATATATTTT
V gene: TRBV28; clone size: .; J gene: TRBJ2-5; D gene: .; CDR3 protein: CASSFEDSQETQYF; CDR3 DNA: TGTGCCAGCAGTTTTGAGGACAGCCAAGAGACCCAGTACTTC
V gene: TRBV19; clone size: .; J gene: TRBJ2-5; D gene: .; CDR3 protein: CASSISGAGETQYF; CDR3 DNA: TGTGCCAGTAGTATATCGGGAGCCGGGGAGACCCAGTACTTC
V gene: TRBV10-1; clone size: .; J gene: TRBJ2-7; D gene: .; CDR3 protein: CASSDEQYF; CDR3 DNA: TGCGCCAGCAGTGACGAGCAGTACTTC
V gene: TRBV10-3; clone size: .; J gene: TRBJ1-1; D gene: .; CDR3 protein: CAISGGRGNTEAFF; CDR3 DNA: TGTGCCATCAGTGGGGGACGGGGGAACACTGAAGCTTTCTTT
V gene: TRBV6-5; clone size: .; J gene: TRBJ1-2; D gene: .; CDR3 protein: CASRRGENYGYTF; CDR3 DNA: TGTGCCAGCCGGAGAGGAGAAAACTATGGCTACACCTTC
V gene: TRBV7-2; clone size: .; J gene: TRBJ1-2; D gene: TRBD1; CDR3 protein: CASSPPGGTRTGGKDGYTF; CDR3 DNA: TGTGCCAGCAGCCCCCCAGGGGGAACTCGGACAGGGGGCAAGGATGGCTACACCTTC
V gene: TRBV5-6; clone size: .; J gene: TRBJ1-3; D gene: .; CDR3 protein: CASSLEGRSGNTIYF; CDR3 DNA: TGTGCCAGCAGCTTGGAAGGCAGGTCTGGAAACACCATATATTTT
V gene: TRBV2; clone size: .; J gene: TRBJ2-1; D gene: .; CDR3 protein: CASSEAGSSYNEQFF; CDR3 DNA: TGTGCCAGCAGTGAAGCGGGAAGCTCCTACAATGAGCAGTTCTTC
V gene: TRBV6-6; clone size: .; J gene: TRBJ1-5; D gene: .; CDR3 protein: CASSYGQGNQPQHF; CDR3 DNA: TGTGCCAGCAGTTACGGGCAGGGCAATCAGCCCCAGCATTTT
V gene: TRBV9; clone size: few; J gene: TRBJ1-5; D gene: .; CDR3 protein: CASLTQPQHF; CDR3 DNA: TGTGCCAGCCTAACTCAGCCCCAGCATTTT
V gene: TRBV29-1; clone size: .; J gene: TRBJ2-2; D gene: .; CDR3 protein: CSVAGHSNTGELFF; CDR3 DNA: TGCAGCGTCGCGGGACACTCAAACACCGGGGAGCTGTTTTTT
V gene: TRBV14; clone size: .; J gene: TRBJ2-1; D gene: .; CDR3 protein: CASSQVYRSEQFF; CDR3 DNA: TGTGCCAGCAGCCAAGTTTACCGAAGTGAGCAGTTCTTC
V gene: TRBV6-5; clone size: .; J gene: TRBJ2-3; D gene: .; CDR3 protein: CASSYSGHYTDTQYF; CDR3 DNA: TGTGCCAGCAGTTACTCTGGCCACTACACAGATACGCAGTATTTT
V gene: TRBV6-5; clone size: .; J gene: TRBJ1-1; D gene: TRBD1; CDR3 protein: CASSYSITGDTEAFF; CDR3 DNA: TGTGCCAGCAGTTACTCGATTACAGGGGACACTGAAGCTTTCTTT
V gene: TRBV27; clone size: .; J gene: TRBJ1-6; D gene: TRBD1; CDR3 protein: CASSLSRQGLSNSPLHF; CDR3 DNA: TGTGCCAGCAGTTTATCTAGACAGGGGTTATCTAATTCACCCCTCCACTTT
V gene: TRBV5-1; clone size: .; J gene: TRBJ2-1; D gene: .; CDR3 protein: CASSLAVPYNEQFF; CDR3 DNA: TGCGCCAGCAGCTTAGCGGTGCCCTACAATGAGCAGTTCTTC
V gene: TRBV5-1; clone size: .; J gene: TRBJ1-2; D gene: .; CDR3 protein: CASSRPVDINYGYTF; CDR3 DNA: TGCGCCAGCAGCCGGCCCGTTGACATTAACTATGGCTACACCTTC
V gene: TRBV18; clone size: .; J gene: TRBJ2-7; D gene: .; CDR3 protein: CASSPPGGGGMYEQYF; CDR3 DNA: TGTGCCAGCTCACCACCCGGTGGAGGGGGCATGTACGAGCAGTACTTC
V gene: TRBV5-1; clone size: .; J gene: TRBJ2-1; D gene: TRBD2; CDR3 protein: CASSWLAGVNEQFF; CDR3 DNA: TGCGCCAGCAGCTGGTTAGCGGGAGTTAATGAGCAGTTCTTC
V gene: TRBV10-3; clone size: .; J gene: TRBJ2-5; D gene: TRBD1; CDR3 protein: CAISVQGTQETQYF; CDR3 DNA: TGTGCCATCAGTGTACAGGGGACCCAAGAGACCCAGTACTTC